The 25 T cell receptor beta chains listed next were all sequenced from one sample in a study of technical replicates of blood from several donors. This table comes from immunoSEQ multiplex PCR, and its TCRdb copy is limited to in-frame clones, with some not included. Here the sample spans 50,000 to 70,000 clones, roughly 90% being singletons. The sequencing sample was made of PBMCs. Receptors were obtained from a human donor in good health. Some clones in this sample may be carry-over from other donors' samples.

The genes are TRBV29-1 and TRBJ1-5; no definite D call. Germline V lookup: CDR1 SQVTM, CDR2 ANQGSEA. The CDR3 loop spans 13 amino acids. Trimming removed 4 bases from V and 4 bases from J, with 11 bases in between. The CDR3 region is CSVGAQENQPQHF. For the CDR3, the DNA is TGCAGCGTTGGTGCGCAGGAAAATCAGCCCCAGCATTTT.

The chain links TRBV7-9 to TRBJ1-6; 7 bases are a match to TRBD1. The CDR3 has 15 residues. J was trimmed by 7 bases and V by 1 base; bases with no gene match: 4. Per the germline V gene, CDR1 is SEHNR and CDR2 is FQNEAQ (reference sequence). Here the CDR3 DNA reads TGTGCCAGCAGCTTAGGTACAGGGGCCAATTCACCCCTCCACTTT. Protein product: CASSLGTGANSPLHF. Complete variable domain (other parts from reference TRBV7-9 and TRBJ1-6): DTGVSQNPRHKITKRGQNVTFRCDPISEHNRLYWYRQTLGQGPEFLTYFQNEAQLEKSRLLSDRFSAERPKGSFSTLEIQRTEQGDSAMYLCASSLGTGANSPLHFGNGTRLTVT.

The CDR3 sequence: CASSAGQGNYGYTF. CDR3 nucleotide sequence: TGTGCCAGCAGCGCGGGACAGGGTAACTATGGCTACACCTTC. The rearrangement uses TRBV7-3 and TRBJ1-2; 9 bases line up with TRBD1. The trim removed 5 bases at V and 1 base at J, leaving 2 bases unmatched. CDR3 length: 14 residues. Germline V CDR1 and CDR2: SGHTA, FQGTGA.

V usage is TRBV9 and J usage is TRBJ2-7; perhaps TRBD2 as D (7 bases). CDR1 and CDR2 from the germline V gene are SGDLS and YYNGEE. Deletions cut 3 bases from V and 0 bases from J, with 13 bases between. The CDR3 covers 15 residues. CDR3 in amino acids: CASSGGGASSYEQYF. CDR3 DNA sequence: TGTGCCAGCAGCGGGGGGGGCGCGAGCTCCTACGAGCAGTACTTC.

The chain employs TRBV7-9 and TRBJ2-3; 7 bases fit TRBD2. The CDR3 covers 15 residues. Germline V gene data show CDR1 as SEHNR and CDR2 as FQNEAQ (reference sequence). J gave up 5 bases and V 0 bases, and 5 bases lay outside the gene matches. The CDR3 region has the DNA TGTGCCAGCAGCTTAGCGGGAGGGAGTGAAGATACGCAGTATTTT. It is translated as CASSLAGGSEDTQYF.

CDR3 in DNA: TGTGCCAGCAGCTGGGGGGGTGACACCGGGGAGCTGTTTTTT. It is translated as CASSWGGDTGELFF. The V gene is TRBV27, the J gene TRBJ2-2, with 7 bases identical to TRBD2. The CDR3 covers 14 residues. In germline, CDR1 is MNHEY, CDR2 SMNVEV (reference sequence). Trimming cost V 6 bases and J 3 bases; bases outside gene matches: 4.

The V and J genes are TRBV6-1 and TRBJ1-2; 10 nucleotides agree with TRBD1. This CDR3 contains 15 residues. In germline, CDR1 is MNHNS, CDR2 SASEGT. The ends lost 6 bases at V and 8 bases at J; junction bases unmatched: 12. CDR3 loop: CASSRVRGQGMGYTF. CDR3 bases: TGTGCCAGCAGCCGAGTTCGGGGACAGGGGATGGGCTACACCTTC.

This chain joins TRBV25-1 and TRBJ1-1; no firm D call. Germline V lookup: CDR1 MGHDK, CDR2 SYGVNS. This CDR3 is 14 amino acids long. Trimming removed 4 bases from V and 5 bases from J, with 14 bases in between. The CDR3 DNA is TGTGCCAGCAGTGGACGGGATTACGGGACTGAAGCTTTCTTT. It is translated as CASSGRDYGTEAFF.

The chain has TRBV18 and TRBJ1-3; the D gene is possibly TRBD1 (6 bases). Germline CDR1 is KGHSH and CDR2 is LQKENI. Trimming shortened V by 5 bases and J by 0 bases, and 11 bases separated the two germline ends. CDR3 length equals 15 residues. As DNA, the CDR3 is TGTGCCAGCTCAGGGGACATTAGCTCTGGAAACACCATATATTTT. Its protein is CASSGDISSGNTIYF.

Only one count was recorded for this clone. The chain is built from TRBV25-1 and TRBJ2-3; weak D call: TRBD2 (6 bases). V was clipped by 5 bases and J by 0 bases, with 9 bases between them. Germline V CDR1 and CDR2: MGHDK, SYGVNS. This CDR3 spans 14 amino acids. The CDR3 is CASSRAGSTDTQYF. The CDR3 bases are TGTGCCAGCAGTAGGGCGGGAAGCACAGATACGCAGTATTTT. Based on the CDR3 plus reference TRBV25-1 and TRBJ2-3, the full variable domain is EADIYQTPRYLVIGTGKKITLECSQTMGHDKMYWYQQDPGMELHLIHYSYGVNSTEKGDLSSESTVSRIRTEHFPLTLESARPSHTSQYLCASSRAGSTDTQYFGPGTRLTVL.

The V call is TRBV6-1, the J call TRBJ2-7, with 10 bases aligning to TRBD1. The J segment lost 0 bases and the V segment lost 6 bases, leaving 2 bases of the junction unmatched. CDR1 is MNHNS, CDR2 SASEGT, per germline. The CDR3 has 14 amino acids. The CDR3 DNA reads TGTGCCAGCAGGGGGACAGGGGCCTCCTACGAGCAGTACTTC. Translated: CASRGTGASYEQYF.

This chain links TRBV4-3 with TRBJ2-1; 11 positions agree with TRBD2. CDR1 is LGHNA, CDR2 YSLEER, per germline. This CDR3 spans 15 amino acids. The ends lost 4 bases at V and 10 bases at J; junction bases unmatched: 9. In nucleotides, the CDR3 is TGCGCCAGCAGCCTCCCGGGACTAGCGGAGCCAGAGCAGTTCTTC. Translation gives CASSLPGLAEPEQFF.

The rearrangement joins TRBV19 to TRBJ1-2; D might be TRBD1 (5 bases). CDR3 size: 14 residues. V was shortened by 4 bases and J by 2 bases, with 11 bases between the two germline ends. Germline V gene data show CDR1 as LNHDA and CDR2 as SQIVND (reference sequence). CDR3 nucleotide sequence: TGTGCCAGTAGTACAATGACAGCCAACTATGGCTACACCTTC. Protein sequence: CASSTMTANYGYTF. Combining the CDR3 with reference TRBV19 and TRBJ1-2 gives the whole variable domain DGGITQSPKYLFRKEGQNVTLSCEQNLNHDAMYWYRQDPGQGLRLIYYSQIVNDFQKGDIAEGYSVSREKKESFPLTVTSAQKNPTAFYLCASSTMTANYGYTFGSGTRLTVV.

This chain connects TRBV7-2 to TRBJ2-7, with no clear D. Germline V gene lookup returns CDR1 SGHTA and CDR2 FQGNSA. Between the trimmed V and J ends, which lost 1 base and 3 bases, there was a span of 10 bases. The CDR3 sequence is 14 residues long. This CDR3 reads CASSLGSESYEQYF. The CDR3 DNA reads TGTGCCAGCAGCTTAGGGTCGGAGAGCTACGAGCAGTACTTC.

This chain links TRBV7-8 with TRBJ1-1; no clear D gene. The germline V and J ends were trimmed by 6 bases and 5 bases, with 13 bases remaining between them. The germline CDR1 and CDR2 sequences are SGHVS and FQNEAQ. The CDR3 runs to 13 residues. Here the CDR3 reads CASRRERATEAFF. The CDR3 DNA sequence: TGTGCCAGCAGACGAGAGAGGGCGACTGAAGCTTTCTTT.

V is TRBV9 and J is TRBJ2-1; TRBD2 agrees at 7 bases. Trimming at V came to 1 base and at J to 8 bases, leaving 6 bases not matched to a gene. From germline, CDR1 is SGDLS and CDR2 YYNGEE. This CDR3 comprises 14 residues. CDR3 residues: CASSVQRGTDEQFF. The CDR3 nucleotides read TGTGCCAGCAGCGTACAGCGGGGCACCGATGAGCAGTTCTTC. Together with reference TRBV9 and TRBJ2-1, the CDR3 gives the full variable domain: DSGVTQTPKHLITATGQRVTLRCSPRSGDLSVYWYQQSLDQGLQFLIQYYNGEERAKGNILERFSAQQFPDLHSELNLSSLELGDSALYFCASSVQRGTDEQFFGPGTRLTVL.

The chain employs TRBV2 and TRBJ1-2; 10 nucleotides line up with TRBD1. This CDR3 has 15 residues. CDR1 SNHLY and CDR2 FYNNEI come from the germline V gene. Trimming cost V 6 bases and J 5 bases; bases outside gene matches: 9. CDR3 residues: CASRSDRGRAYGYTF. The DNA for the CDR3 is TGTGCCAGCAGATCAGACAGGGGGCGAGCTTATGGCTACACCTTC.

The chain couples TRBV7-2 to TRBJ2-5, with 7 bases fitting TRBD2. The CDR3 contains 17 residues. Germline loops: CDR1 SGHTA, CDR2 FQGNSA. V trimming: 2 bases; J trimming: 5 bases; junction bases outside the gene matches: 14. The CDR3 protein is CASSLSGRGRFGETQYF. The CDR3 nucleotides read TGTGCCAGCAGCTTATCGGGGCGGGGGAGGTTTGGCGAGACCCAGTACTTC.

The gene calls are TRBV7-6 and TRBJ2-5; possibly TRBD1 for D (6 bases). From germline, CDR1 is SGHVS and CDR2 FNYEAQ. The CDR3 is 18 residues long. V lost 1 base and J lost 5, with 23 bases in between. CDR3 sequence reads: CASSLGEIGGVYEETQYF. The CDR3 DNA reads TGTGCCAGCAGCTTAGGAGAGATAGGGGGAGTGTATGAGGAGACCCAGTACTTC.

This chain connects TRBV4-2 to TRBJ2-7; 14 bases map to TRBD2. V dropped 3 bases and J dropped 1; count of bases not matched to a gene: 2. The CDR3 extends over 16 amino acids. Germline CDR1 LGHNA, CDR2 YNFKEQ. The CDR3: CASSQGLAGVSYEQYF. The CDR3 DNA follows: TGTGCCAGCAGCCAGGGACTAGCGGGAGTATCCTACGAGCAGTACTTC.

DNA for the CDR3: TGTGCCAGCAGCGCCGAGGGGGCCGGGTATCAGCCCCAGCATTTT. Translation: CASSAEGAGYQPQHF. The rearrangement joins TRBV9 to TRBJ1-5; 7 bases are shared with TRBD1. The CDR3 totals 15 residues. The ends lost 3 bases at V and 5 bases at J; junction bases unmatched: 8. Germline V lookup: CDR1 SGDLS, CDR2 YYNGEE.

This chain links TRBV5-3 with TRBJ1-6; 10 nucleotides agree with TRBD1. TRBV5-3 is reported as an ORF; its role is uncertain. CDR3 size: 16 residues. V shed 4 bases, J shed 8 bases, and the junction held 9 bases outside the gene matches. In DNA form, the CDR3 reads TGTGCCAGAAGCCCCGGGGACAGGGGTCACCATTCACCCCTCCACTTT. It encodes CARSPGDRGHHSPLHF.

This chain uses TRBV9 with TRBJ2-3, with D unresolved. Germline CDR1 reads SGDLS; CDR2 reads YYNGEE. The CDR3 covers 15 residues. Trimming left V 2 bases short and J 3 bases short, with 13 bases between. The CDR3 bases are TGTGCCAGCAGCGTGACCGATGTGACAACAGATACGCAGTATTTT. It codes for CASSVTDVTTDTQYF.

This clone was found many times. The chain uses TRBV11-2 and TRBJ1-1; TRBD1 agrees at 11 bases. The ends lost 3 bases at V and 5 bases at J; junction bases unmatched: 8. The CDR3 is 16 amino acids. Germline V gene lookup returns CDR1 SGHAT and CDR2 FQNNGV. The CDR3 loop is CASSLGTGGRRTEAFF. The CDR3 DNA sequence: TGTGCCAGCAGCTTGGGGACAGGGGGAAGAAGAACTGAAGCTTTCTTT.

CDR3 DNA: TGCAGCGTTGAAACAGGGGTCTACACCTTC. Translation gives CSVETGVYTF. The chain employs TRBV29-1 and TRBJ1-2, with 7 bases that match TRBD1. The CDR3 is 10 amino acids. V gave up 2 bases and J gave up 10 bases; unmatched junction bases: 1. The V gene's germline CDR1 is SQVTM and CDR2 ANQGSEA.